The next 5 T cell receptor beta chains were all read from a single sample in a study of T cell changes during pregnancy in multiple sclerosis. Sequenced by immunoSEQ multiplex PCR; TCRdb stores in-frame clones only, minus some. The sample includes around 40,000 clones, 85% to 95% seen only once; the top ten take 0.39%. The specimen comprised CD4+ T cells from peripheral blood mononuclear cells, sampled in the second trimester of pregnancy. The receptors were sampled from a female donor with multiple sclerosis, enrolled in a pregnancy study.

This chain links TRBV19 with TRBJ2-7; possible D gene TRBD2, 5 bases. Germline CDR1 and CDR2: LNHDA and SQIVND (reference sequence). Trimming shortened V by 9 bases and J by 2 bases, and 11 bases separated the two germline ends. The CDR3 has 12 amino acids. In nucleotides, the CDR3 is TGTGCCAGCAAGGGAGTTACCTACGAGCAGTACTTC. Protein: CASKGVTYEQYF.

This clone appeared a single time. The genes are TRBV7-9 and TRBJ1-5; 8 bases line up with TRBD1. Germline-derived CDR1 and CDR2 are SEHNR and FQNEAQ (reference sequence). The CDR3 spans 14 residues. The V segment lost 7 bases and the J segment 2 bases; nucleotides outside the gene matches: 4. The CDR3 DNA sequence: TGTGCCAGCACCCCGGACAGGGGCAATCAGCCCCAGCATTTT. Protein product: CASTPDRGNQPQHF.

This sequence joins TRBV5-1 and TRBJ2-7, with 8 bases aligning to TRBD1. CDR3 size: 13 residues. Per the germline V gene, CDR1 is SGHRS and CDR2 is YFSETQ. Germline trimming cut 3 bases from V and 3 bases from J; bases unmatched to any gene: 2. The CDR3 loop is CASSSGTGYEQYF. The CDR3, as DNA: TGCGCCAGCAGCTCCGGGACAGGCTACGAGCAGTACTTC.

This rearrangement joins TRBV5-1 to TRBJ1-1; TRBD1 might be the D (6 bases). Germline CDR1 is SGHRS and CDR2 is YFSETQ. The CDR3 is made up of 15 amino acids. Trimming stripped 3 bases from V and 1 base from J, with 13 bases between. CDR3 sequence (DNA): TGCGCCAGCAGCTGGGGGGGGGCAGCGAACACTGAAGCTTTCTTT. It codes for CASSWGGAANTEAFF.

The chain combines TRBV7-2 with TRBJ1-2; TRBD1 might be the D (6 bases). Germline loops: CDR1 SGHTA, CDR2 FQGNSA. V shed 2 bases and J shed 4 bases, with 17 bases lying between them. The CDR3 totals 16 residues. CDR3 bases: TGTGCCAGCAGCTTACCCCTCAGGGGCGGACCCTATGGCTACACCTTC. This gives the protein CASSLPLRGGPYGYTF.